These 31 T cell receptor beta chains came from one sample sequenced in a study of T cell repertoires in cytomegalovirus infection (dated by TCRdb to between 2018 and 2021). Sequencing used an Illumina HiSeq 1500. The raw public data were reprocessed by TCRdb itself: fastp quality trimming at Q25, MiXCR clonotype calling, in-frame beta chains only. Rows with a matching CDR3 protein are joined into one entry that keeps the most common DNA and genes. The sample table lists around 430,000 distinct CDR3 sequences, roughly 46% of them with a count of one. Around two fifths of the sample is held by the ten biggest clonotypes. Sample treatment or condition, as interpreted from the label and publication: in vitro stimulation with specific CMV peptide epitopes to enrich CMV-specific T cells. No antigens are known for them. Sample: cultured PBMCs, taken from culture after CMV antigen stimulation. These receptors all come from a human donor in good health (CMV status not recorded). Some clones in this sample may be carry-over from other donors' samples.

The rearrangement links TRBV28 to TRBJ1-4, with D possibly TRBD1 on 5 matching bases. V lost 3 bases, J lost 8 bases, and 19 bases lay in between. CDR1 and CDR2 from the germline V gene are MDHEN and SYDVKM. The CDR3 extends over 16 amino acids. The CDR3 spells CASSLWAGEDEEKLFF. In DNA form, the CDR3 reads TGTGCCAGCAGTTTGTGGGCGGGGGAGGATGAGGAAAAACTGTTTTTT.

The chain is built from TRBV10-3 and TRBJ2-7; D is possibly TRBD2 (6 bases). CDR3 length: 14 amino acids. Deletions cut 2 bases from V and 7 bases from J, with 15 bases between. Germline loops: CDR1 ENHRY, CDR2 SYGVKD. For the CDR3, the DNA is TGTGCCATCAGTGAGGGGAACGCCGCGGGGGAGCAGTACTTC. This codes for CAISEGNAAGEQYF.

The genes are TRBV2 and TRBJ2-1, with a weak D call TRBD2 (6 bases). Looked up from germline, CDR1 is SNHLY and CDR2 is FYNNEI. The CDR3 runs to 14 residues. Trimming removed 7 bases at V and 9 bases at J, with 19 bases between. In nucleotides, the CDR3 is TGTGCCAGCATCCCGGGCCGCGGGATTGGTGAGCAGTTCTTC. This gives the protein CASIPGRGIGEQFF.

This clonotype was counted many times. The J gene is TRBJ2-6, the V gene TRBV7-8, with D possibly being TRBD2 (5 bases). The V gene lost 1 base and the J gene lost 0 bases, with 13 bases spanning the gap. The CDR3 totals 18 residues. Germline V lookup: CDR1 SGHVS, CDR2 FQNEAQ. The chain's CDR3 is CASSLVGLDFSGANVLTF. The CDR3 nucleotides are TGTGCCAGCAGCTTAGTAGGACTGGATTTCTCTGGGGCCAACGTCCTGACTTTC.

This sequence joins TRBV19 and TRBJ1-2, with D unclear. V dropped 6 bases and J dropped 8 bases, with 16 bases sitting between them. The CDR3 spans 13 residues. The germline gives CDR1 LNHDA, CDR2 SQIVND (reference sequence). The CDR3 DNA follows: TGTGCCAGTAGCTGGAACATAGAAGGCGGCTACACCTTC. Translating gives CASSWNIEGGYTF.

This CDR3 reads CASSSQGPGNTIYF. The CDR3 nucleotides read TGTGCCAGCAGTTCACAGGGTCCTGGAAACACCATATATTTT. J is TRBJ1-3 and V is TRBV12-3 or TRBV12-4; D might be TRBD1 (6 bases). The CDR3 is 14 amino acids. V lost 4 bases and J 2 bases, leaving 9 bases between the germline ends.

This clonotype was detected only a few times. V usage is TRBV12-3 or TRBV12-4 and J usage is TRBJ1-2; D is unresolved. Trimming cost V 6 bases and J 8 bases, with 13 bases left between them. The CDR3 spans 12 residues. CDR3 coding DNA: TGTGCCAGCAGCCCCGAGGCGGAAGGCTACACCTTC. Residues: CASSPEAEGYTF.

The chain combines TRBV24-1 with TRBJ2-1; 10 bases line up with TRBD2. This CDR3 has 13 residues. After removal of 4 bases from V and 11 bases from J, the junction contained 4 bases not matched to a gene. Germline-derived CDR1 and CDR2 are KGHDR and SFDVKD. CDR3 sequence (DNA): TGTGCCACCAGTGACGCTAGCGGGAGAAAGCAGTTCTTC. Protein sequence: CATSDASGRKQFF.

This clonotype has a handful of counts. The chain carries TRBV4-2 and TRBJ1-3; no clear D. V lost 1 base and J 4 bases, leaving 11 bases between the germline ends. CDR1 and CDR2 from the germline V gene are LGHNA and YNFKEQ. This CDR3 region has 15 residues. This CDR3 is CASSQATGSGNTIYF. CDR3 bases: TGTGCCAGCAGCCAAGCGACTGGATCCGGAAACACCATATATTTT.

The chain links TRBV6-6 to TRBJ1-5; D is unresolved. Looked up from germline, CDR1 is MNHNY and CDR2 is SVGAGI (reference sequence). The CDR3 contains 13 residues. The V end lost 6 bases, the J end lost 7 bases, and 13 bases lay between the germline ends. This CDR3 reads CASRHSPNQPQHF. The CDR3 DNA reads TGTGCCAGCAGACACAGCCCAAACCAGCCCCAGCATTTT.

V is TRBV7-2 and J is TRBJ2-1; maybe TRBD2 (5 bases). Looked up from germline, CDR1 is SGHTA and CDR2 is FQGNSA. Deletions cut 5 bases from V and 7 bases from J, with 24 bases between. This CDR3 comprises 17 residues. The CDR3 is CASSPPAGREGWNEQFF. The CDR3 nucleotides read TGTGCCAGCAGCCCTCCGGCGGGCCGCGAAGGGTGGAATGAGCAGTTCTTC.

In its sample, this clonotype was seen a few times. CDR3 sequence (DNA): TGTGCCAGCTCACTCACGCGTGCTAGCGGCCGCACAGATACGCAGTATTTT. Amino acid sequence: CASSLTRASGRTDTQYF. The rearrangement joins TRBV18 to TRBJ2-3; 7 bases line up with TRBD2. V trimming: 4 bases; J trimming: 1 base; junction bases outside the gene matches: 11. Germline CDR1 and CDR2: KGHSH and LQKENI. The CDR3 sequence is 17 residues long.

The chain recombines TRBV6-6 with TRBJ2-1, with 9 bases matching TRBD2. The CDR3 is 13 residues long. The J segment lost 8 bases and the V segment lost 10 bases, leaving 9 bases of the junction unmatched. The germline CDR1 and CDR2 sequences are MNHNY and SVGAGI (reference sequence). CDR3 protein: CATGLARVHEQFF. The CDR3 nucleotides are TGTGCCACGGGACTAGCCCGTGTCCATGAGCAGTTCTTC.

This clonotype was seen a handful of times. This rearrangement joins TRBV4-1 to TRBJ2-1; the D is unclear. With 3 bases removed from V and 1 base from J, the gap between germline ends came to 13 bases. From germline, CDR1 is MGHRA and CDR2 YSYEKL. The CDR3 covers 16 residues. The CDR3 loop reads CASSHSEELSYNEQFF. The CDR3 DNA reads TGCGCCAGCAGCCACAGTGAGGAATTGTCCTACAATGAGCAGTTCTTC.

This clonotype was seen a few times. The chain links TRBV7-8 to TRBJ1-1; D gene ambiguous. Trimming cost V 5 bases and J 5 bases, with 12 bases left between them. This CDR3 is built from 13 residues. From germline, CDR1 is SGHVS and CDR2 FQNEAQ. The CDR3 coding sequence is TGTGCCAGCAGCCCGACATGGAGGACTGAAGCTTTCTTT. This gives the protein CASSPTWRTEAFF.

The chain recombines TRBV20-1 with TRBJ2-3, with 12 bases aligning to TRBD2. This CDR3 region has 15 residues. Germline V gene lookup returns CDR1 DFQATT and CDR2 SNEGSKA (reference sequence). The J segment lost 2 bases and the V segment lost 3 bases, leaving 3 bases of the junction unmatched. This CDR3 is CSASGTSGYTDTQYF. CDR3 coding DNA: TGCAGTGCTAGCGGGACTAGCGGGTACACAGATACGCAGTATTTT.

J is TRBJ2-1 and V is TRBV10-1; D uncertain. In germline, CDR1 is WNHNN, CDR2 SYGVQD (reference sequence). There are 16 residues in the CDR3. Trimming stripped 0 bases from V and 8 bases from J, with 17 bases between. CDR3 DNA: TGCGCCAGCAGTGAGTCGTCACCGTCTGGGGTCGATGAGCAGTTCTTC. Its protein product is CASSESSPSGVDEQFF.

V and J are TRBV6-2 or TRBV6-3 and TRBJ2-1; the match to TRBD1 covers 12 bases. J was trimmed by 8 bases and V by 4 bases; bases with no gene match: 9. The V gene's germline CDR1 is MNHEY and CDR2 SVGEGT. CDR3 length: 16 residues. CDR3: CASSWGTGTGGYEQFF. The CDR3 coding sequence is TGTGCCAGCAGTTGGGGGACCGGGACAGGGGGCTATGAGCAGTTCTTC.

This clonotype showed up just once. The rearrangement links TRBV6-6 to TRBJ2-5; D unclear. Trimming stripped 5 bases from V and 2 bases from J, with 9 bases between. There are 13 residues in the CDR3. Germline CDR1 and CDR2: MNHNY and SVGAGI (reference sequence). CDR3 DNA sequence: TGTGCCAGCAGTGCAGTGGAGCAAGAGACCCAGTACTTC. Translation: CASSAVEQETQYF.

The J gene is TRBJ2-1, the V gene TRBV6-6, with 7 bases lining up with TRBD2. Germline values: CDR1 MNHNY, CDR2 SVGAGI (reference sequence). V lost 2 bases, J lost 0 bases, and 13 bases stayed unmatched. The CDR3 contains 19 residues. DNA for the CDR3: TGTGCCAGCAGTTACCGGCCTCCGGGGGGATCCGGCTCCTACAATGAGCAGTTCTTC. Its translation: CASSYRPPGGSGSYNEQFF.

The chain has TRBV6-6 and TRBJ1-4; the D is unclear. This CDR3 has 15 residues. Trimming left V 2 bases short and J 4 bases short, with 11 bases between. The germline V gene has CDR1 MNHNY and CDR2 SVGAGI (reference sequence). Here the CDR3 reads CASSYVRDHNEKLFF. DNA for the CDR3: TGTGCCAGCAGTTACGTTCGGGATCATAATGAAAAACTGTTTTTT.

CDR3 protein: CASSFRIAGTLVYTGELFF. Here the CDR3 DNA reads TGTGCCAGCAGTTTTAGAATAGCGGGAACGTTAGTATACACCGGGGAGCTGTTTTTT. The chain is built from TRBV27 and TRBJ2-2; TRBD2 matches at 8 bases. The germline gives CDR1 MNHEY, CDR2 SMNVEV (reference sequence). The V segment lost 3 bases and the J segment 3 bases; nucleotides outside the gene matches: 15. The CDR3 extends over 19 amino acids.

This chain links TRBV7-2 with TRBJ2-1; the match to TRBD2 covers 11 bases. CDR1 is SGHTA and CDR2 is FQGNSA in the germline V gene. The CDR3 sequence is 16 residues long. Trimming removed 5 bases from V and 9 bases from J; junction bases left unmatched: 12. The CDR3 DNA is TGTGCCAGCAGCCTTCTACTAGCGGGGGTGTCTGGTGAGCAGTTCTTC. This sequence encodes CASSLLLAGVSGEQFF. The full variable domain, rest sourced from reference TRBV7-2 and TRBJ2-1, is GAGVSQSPSNKVTEKGKDVELRCDPISGHTALYWYRQSLGQGLEFLIYFQGNSAPDKSGLPSDRFSAERTGGSVSTLTIQRTQQEDSAVYLCASSLLLAGVSGEQFFGPGTRLTVL.

V and J are TRBV9 and TRBJ2-1; D is unclear. V was pared by 0 bases and J by 4 bases, with 11 bases between. The CDR3 covers 15 residues. The germline V gene encodes CDR1 SGDLS and CDR2 YYNGEE. CDR3 amino acids: CASSVGRRSYNEQFF. The DNA of the CDR3 is TGTGCCAGCAGCGTAGGGAGAAGATCTTACAATGAGCAGTTCTTC.

The V call is TRBV7-2, the J call TRBJ1-2, with 7 bases lining up with TRBD1. Unmatched junction bases numbered 9, after V lost 5 bases and J lost 6 bases. CDR3 length equals 14 residues. Germline CDR1 and CDR2: SGHTA and FQGNSA. The CDR3 is CASSPRGRPHGYTF. The DNA for the CDR3 is TGTGCCAGCAGCCCCAGGGGGAGGCCTCATGGCTACACCTTC.

This clonotype was counted at least ten times. The chain joins TRBV7-2 to TRBJ2-1; D perhaps matches TRBD2 (5 bases). Trimming shortened V by 5 bases and J by 5 bases, and 16 bases separated the two germline ends. The germline CDR1 and CDR2 sequences are SGHTA and FQGNSA. CDR3 size: 15 residues. The CDR3 bases are TGTGCCAGCAGCCTCAAGCGGAGTCAAGACAATGAGCAGTTCTTC. It encodes CASSLKRSQDNEQFF.

The chain uses TRBV12-3 or TRBV12-4 and TRBJ2-7, with TRBD2 matching over 13 bases. Losses at the gene ends were 3 bases for V and 5 bases for J; bases not matched to a gene: 1. The CDR3 loop spans 14 amino acids. CDR3 DNA sequence: TGTGCCAGCAGTTTGGGGACTAGCGGGAACGAGCAGTACTTC. Its translation: CASSLGTSGNEQYF.

This clonotype was found once. J is TRBJ1-1 and V is TRBV4-1; a weak D match, TRBD1 (6 bases). This CDR3 is 16 amino acids long. The germline V gene encodes CDR1 MGHRA and CDR2 YSYEKL. The V end lost 4 bases, the J end lost 1 base, and 16 bases lay between the germline ends. CDR3 amino acids: CASSPQGWKTNTEAFF. DNA for the CDR3: TGCGCCAGCAGCCCGCAGGGGTGGAAGACGAACACTGAAGCTTTCTTT.

The chain is built from TRBV12-3 or TRBV12-4 and TRBJ1-4; D is unresolved. The CDR3 is 14 residues long. Trimming took off 6 bases at V and 4 bases at J, with 12 bases between the two ends. The CDR3 nucleotides read TGTGCCAGCAGCAGAGTAAACAGTAATGAAAAACTGTTTTTT. Protein product: CASSRVNSNEKLFF.

This clonotype occurred a few times. This sequence joins TRBV11-2 and TRBJ2-3; TRBD1 matches 9 bases. Trimming at V came to 5 bases and at J to 3 bases, leaving 6 bases not matched to a gene. The CDR3 has 15 residues. CDR1 and CDR2 from the germline V gene are SGHAT and FQNNGV. Here the CDR3 reads CASSTGTGTTDTQYF. The CDR3 DNA sequence: TGTGCCAGCAGCACCGGGACAGGGACAACAGATACGCAGTATTTT.

The chain is built from TRBV29-1 and TRBJ2-3; 8 bases match TRBD1. Germline CDR1 SQVTM, CDR2 ANQGSEA. Losses at the gene ends were 5 bases for V and 3 bases for J; bases not matched to a gene: 7. The CDR3 runs to 14 residues. The CDR3 here is CSVITGGLTDTQYF. The CDR3 DNA is TGCAGCGTTATAACAGGGGGTTTAACAGATACGCAGTATTTT.